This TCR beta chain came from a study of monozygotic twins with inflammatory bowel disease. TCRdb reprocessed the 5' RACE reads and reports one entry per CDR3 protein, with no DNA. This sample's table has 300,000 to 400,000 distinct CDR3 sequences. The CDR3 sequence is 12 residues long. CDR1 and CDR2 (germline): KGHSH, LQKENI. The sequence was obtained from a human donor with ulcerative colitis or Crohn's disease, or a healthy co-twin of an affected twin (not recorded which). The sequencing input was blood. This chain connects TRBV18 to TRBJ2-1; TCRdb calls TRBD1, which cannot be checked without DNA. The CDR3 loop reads CASSPSGEEQFF.